This passage covers 13 T cell receptor beta chains from one sample sequenced in a study of T cells after yellow fever vaccination. TCRdb used MiXCR to reprocess the 5' RACE reads, holding one entry per CDR3 protein. This repertoire shows 50,000 or so distinct CDR3 sequences, roughly 7.3% found once; its top ten account for 25% to 30%. Sequencing used CD8+ T cells sorted from PBMCs, obtained more than 14 days after the first yellow fever vaccination. All receptors derive from a man younger than 35 who received the YFV17D yellow fever vaccine.

Comments on this clonotype: Germline is not matched at one junction end, which may reflect a read error. The chain links TRBV7-9 to TRBJ2-7; no firm D call. The CDR3 runs to 12 residues. Germline V CDR1 and CDR2: SEHNR, FQNEAQ (reference sequence). The CDR3 sequence: CASSFLIYERYF. The CDR3 DNA follows: TGTGCCAGCAGCTTCCTCATTTACGAGCGGTACTTC.

This clonotype was found many times. The gene calls are TRBV4-3 and TRBJ2-7; 8 bases match TRBD2. Germline V gene sequence: CDR1 LGHNA, CDR2 YSLEER. V lost 0 bases and J lost 2; bases outside the gene matches: 6. This CDR3 spans 16 amino acids. In nucleotides, the CDR3 is TGCGCCAGCAGCCAAGATGGGACTAGTCTTCCCTACGAGCAGTACTTC. Protein product: CASSQDGTSLPYEQYF.

This clonotype came up many times. The V call is TRBV11-2, the J call TRBJ2-5; TRBD2 matches at 7 bases. Germline lookup yields CDR1 SGHAT and CDR2 FQNNGV. This CDR3 region has 15 residues. V was clipped by 1 base and J by 5 bases; unmatched bases: 7. CDR3 DNA: TGTGCCAGCAGCTTAGGATCCAGCGGGGCTGAGACCCAGTACTTC. Encoded protein: CASSLGSSGAETQYF. The full variable domain, in which reference TRBV11-2 and TRBJ2-5 provide the parts outside the CDR3, is EAGVAQSPRYKIIEKRQSVAFWCNPISGHATLYWYQQILGQGPKLLIQFQNNGVVDDSQLPKDRFSAERLKGVDSTLKIQPAKLEDSAVYLCASSLGSSGAETQYFGPGTRLLVL.

The gene calls are TRBV9 and TRBJ2-1, with 9 bases aligning to TRBD1. The V and J ends lost 2 bases and 2 bases, in that order; junction bases with no gene match: 2. The CDR3 runs to 15 residues. The germline V gene encodes CDR1 SGDLS and CDR2 YYNGEE. CDR3 sequence reads: CASSVGTGPYNEQFF. CDR3 nucleotide sequence: TGTGCCAGCAGCGTCGGGACAGGGCCCTACAATGAGCAGTTCTTC.

In this sample, this clonotype turned up many times. The chain carries TRBV15 and TRBJ2-7; 10 nucleotides align to TRBD1. This CDR3 region has 15 residues. The junction had 10 bases not matched to a gene; V was cut back by 5 bases and J by 6 bases. Looked up from germline, CDR1 is LNHNV and CDR2 is YYDKDF (reference sequence). For the CDR3, the DNA is TGTGCCACCAGCGTCCGGGACAGGGGATCGGGCGAGCAGTACTTC. Translation gives CATSVRDRGSGEQYF.

Ten or more counts support this clonotype. The CDR3 coding sequence is TGTGCCACCAGTGAGGACCGATGGGGTCCCCAGAACACCGGGGAGCTGTTTTTT. Translating gives CATSEDRWGPQNTGELFF. J is TRBJ2-2 and V is TRBV24-1; no firm D call. Trimming took 4 bases from V and 1 from J, leaving 18 bases between them. CDR1 and CDR2 (germline): KGHDR, SFDVKD. The CDR3 contains 18 residues.

This clonotype was recorded at least ten times. The chain combines TRBV19 with TRBJ1-2; D is ambiguous. The CDR3 consists of 13 residues. Trimming took 7 bases from V and 4 from J, leaving 13 bases between them. The germline V gene has CDR1 LNHDA and CDR2 SQIVND (reference sequence). The CDR3 region is CASIDAGAYGYTF. The CDR3 DNA is TGTGCCAGTATCGACGCCGGCGCCTATGGCTACACCTTC.

At least ten counts were recorded for this clonotype. The CDR3 nucleotides read TGTGCCAGCAGCATGTCCGGGACAGGGGAGCAGTACGTC. Amino acids: CASSMSGTGEQYV. The chain employs TRBV7-3 and TRBJ2-7, with 9 bases identical to TRBD1. V dropped 5 bases and J dropped 7; count of bases not matched to a gene: 6. This CDR3 is built from 13 residues. CDR1 is SGHTA, CDR2 FQGTGA, per germline.

This clonotype was found many times. The V and J genes are TRBV6-2 or TRBV6-3 and TRBJ2-7; 8 bases line up with TRBD1. The CDR3 length is 17 residues. V lost 2 bases, J lost 1 base, and 10 bases stayed unmatched. Germline V lookup: CDR1 MNHEY, CDR2 SVGEGT. The CDR3 DNA follows: TGTGCCAGCAGTTACCCAGGACAGGGCTATTTATCCTACGAGCAGTACTTC. It specifies CASSYPGQGYLSYEQYF.

This clonotype occurred many times. The chain employs TRBV14 and TRBJ2-3; 10 nucleotides align to TRBD2. This CDR3 has 19 amino acids. J gave up 1 base and V 2 bases, and 12 bases lay outside the gene matches. CDR1 SGHDN and CDR2 FVKESK come from the germline V gene. The CDR3 DNA sequence: TGTGCCAGCAGCCAAAACCACTTTACTAGCGGGGACGGCACAGATACGCAGTATTTT. Translated, it gives CASSQNHFTSGDGTDTQYF.

This clonotype was recorded many times. The chain has TRBV9 and TRBJ2-7, with 7 bases fitting TRBD2. J was trimmed by 2 bases and V by 4 bases; bases with no gene match: 9. CDR3 length equals 15 residues. Looked up from germline, CDR1 is SGDLS and CDR2 is YYNGEE. Here the CDR3 reads CASSLERGATYEQYF. The DNA for the CDR3 is TGTGCCAGCAGCTTAGAGCGGGGAGCCACCTACGAGCAGTACTTC.

This clonotype showed up many times. The V and J genes are TRBV4-1 and TRBJ2-1; unclear D gene. The V gene's germline CDR1 is MGHRA and CDR2 YSYEKL. This CDR3 has 15 amino acids. Trimming took 1 base from V and 1 from J, leaving 8 bases between them. The CDR3 nucleotides are TGCGCCAGCAGCCAAGGTCTCCTGTCCTACAATGAGCAGTTCTTC. It codes for CASSQGLLSYNEQFF.

This clonotype has at least ten counts. The V and J genes are TRBV24-1 and TRBJ2-1; tentative D call: TRBD2 (5 bases). Trimming removed 7 bases at V and 0 bases at J, with 18 bases between. The CDR3 has 17 residues. Per germline, CDR1 KGHDR and CDR2 SFDVKD. CDR3 protein: CATRTGEQPISYNEQFF. The CDR3 nucleotides are TGTGCCACCAGGACTGGGGAGCAGCCTATCTCCTACAATGAGCAGTTCTTC.